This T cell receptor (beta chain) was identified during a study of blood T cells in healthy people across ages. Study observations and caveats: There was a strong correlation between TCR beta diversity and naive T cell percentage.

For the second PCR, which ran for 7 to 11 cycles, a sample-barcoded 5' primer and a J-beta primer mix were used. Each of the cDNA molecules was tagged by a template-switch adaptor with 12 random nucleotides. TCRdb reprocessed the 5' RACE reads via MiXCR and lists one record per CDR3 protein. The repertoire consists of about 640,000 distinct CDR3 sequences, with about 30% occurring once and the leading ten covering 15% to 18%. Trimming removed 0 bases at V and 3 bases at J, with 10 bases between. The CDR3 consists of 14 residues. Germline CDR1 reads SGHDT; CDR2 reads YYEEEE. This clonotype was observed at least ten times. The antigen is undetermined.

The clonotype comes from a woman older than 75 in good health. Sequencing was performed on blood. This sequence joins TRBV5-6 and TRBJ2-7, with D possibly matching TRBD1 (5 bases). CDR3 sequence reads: CASSLAEGVYEQYF. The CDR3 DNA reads TGTGCCAGCAGCTTGGCCGAAGGGGTCTACGAGCAGTACTTC.